A selection of T cell receptor beta chains follows, all from one sample in a study of naive and memory T cell subsets. TCRdb redid the calling of the UMI-ligation and nested PCR reads with MiXCR, one entry per CDR3 protein. The sample has under 35,000 distinct CDR3 sequences, about 10% seen once. Specimen: effector memory CD4+ T cells from blood. Source of these receptors: a human donor in good health. CDR3s include the opening cysteine and the closing phenylalanine or tryptophan. D genes are given only for firm matches. A clone size is listed for some rows: how often the clone was seen (once, few, many), or a class if it is expanded.

CDR3nt: TGTGCCAGCAGTAGAGGGACGAACACTGAAGCTTTCTTT
CDR3aa: CASSRGTNTEAFF
v_gene: TRBV6-6
abundance: many
j_gene: TRBJ1-1
d_gene: -

CDR3nt: TGTGCCAGCAGCTTGGATTCCCGCGGCACCTTC
CDR3aa: CASSLDSRGTF
v_gene: TRBV5-5
abundance: few
j_gene: TRBJ1-2
d_gene: -

CDR3nt: TGTGCCAGCAGCGGGGGATCCCAAGTTGCTGGTGCATCCGAGCAGTACTTC
CDR3aa: CASSGGSQVAGASEQYF
v_gene: TRBV6-2/TRBV6-3
abundance: -
j_gene: TRBJ2-7
d_gene: -

CDR3nt: TGCGCCAGCAGCCAAGTGTCTCCGGGACAGGGTCATGGCTACACCTTC
CDR3aa: CASSQVSPGQGHGYTF
v_gene: TRBV4-1
abundance: many
j_gene: TRBJ1-2
d_gene: TRBD1

CDR3nt: TGTGCCAGCTCACCTTCAAAGTCTACGGAATCTTCTTATTTC
CDR3aa: CASSPSKSTESSYF
v_gene: TRBV18
abundance: many
j_gene: TRBJ2-7
d_gene: -

CDR3nt: TGTGCCAGCAAGCGGGTTCAATTGGATACGCAGTATTTT
CDR3aa: CASKRVQLDTQYF
v_gene: TRBV5-4
abundance: -
j_gene: TRBJ2-3
d_gene: -

CDR3nt: TGCGCCAGCAGCTACCTAGCGGGAGGGCAAGATACGCAGTATTTT
CDR3aa: CASSYLAGGQDTQYF
v_gene: TRBV5-1
abundance: many
j_gene: TRBJ2-3
d_gene: TRBD2

CDR3nt: TGTGCCAGCAGCTCGAAAGACAGAGCTGGAAACACCATATATTTT
CDR3aa: CASSSKDRAGNTIYF
v_gene: TRBV5-4
abundance: many
j_gene: TRBJ1-3
d_gene: -

CDR3nt: TGTGCCAGCAGCCCGAGCCACGGTTCCTACGAGCAGTACTTC
CDR3aa: CASSPSHGSYEQYF
v_gene: TRBV11-3
abundance: many
j_gene: TRBJ2-7
d_gene: -

CDR3nt: TGTGCCAGCAGCCAAGTGGACAGGTCTAACTATGGCTACACCTTC
CDR3aa: CASSQVDRSNYGYTF
v_gene: TRBV14
abundance: -
j_gene: TRBJ1-2
d_gene: TRBD1

CDR3nt: TGTGCCAGCAGCAGACGTAGAAACACCGGGGAGCTGTTTTTT
CDR3aa: CASSRRRNTGELFF
v_gene: TRBV12-3/TRBV12-4
abundance: many
j_gene: TRBJ2-2
d_gene: -

CDR3nt: TGTGCCAGCGGTGGGGCCGTAACAGATACGCAGTATTTT
CDR3aa: CASGGAVTDTQYF
v_gene: TRBV9
abundance: few
j_gene: TRBJ2-3
d_gene: -

CDR3nt: TGTGCCAGCAGCCCTTCTAGCAGTATTAGCACAGATACGCAGTATTTT
CDR3aa: CASSPSSSISTDTQYF
v_gene: TRBV12-3/TRBV12-4
abundance: -
j_gene: TRBJ2-3
d_gene: -

CDR3nt: TGCAGTGCTAGAGATCCGGGACAGGGGATAGATACGCAGTATTTT
CDR3aa: CSARDPGQGIDTQYF
v_gene: TRBV20-1
abundance: many
j_gene: TRBJ2-3
d_gene: TRBD1

CDR3nt: TGTGCCAGCAGCTCCACCCTCAAGGATAAGGATACGCAGTATTTT
CDR3aa: CASSSTLKDKDTQYF
v_gene: TRBV7-8
abundance: few
j_gene: TRBJ2-3
d_gene: -

CDR3nt: TGCGCCAGCAGCTCGCTCCCGGGACAGAATTCACCCCTCCACTTT
CDR3aa: CASSSLPGQNSPLHF
v_gene: TRBV5-1
abundance: -
j_gene: TRBJ1-6
d_gene: TRBD1

CDR3nt: TGTGCCAGCAGTTTAGGCCTTGGGAGCTCCTACGAGCAGTACTTC
CDR3aa: CASSLGLGSSYEQYF
v_gene: TRBV27
abundance: many
j_gene: TRBJ2-7
d_gene: -

CDR3nt: TGTGCCAGCAGTTTCAGACAGACCACCGGGGAGCTGTTTTTT
CDR3aa: CASSFRQTTGELFF
v_gene: TRBV28
abundance: -
j_gene: TRBJ2-2
d_gene: -

CDR3nt: TGTGCCAGCAGTCCGAAGGGGGACAGGAGAGGAGAGACCCAGTACTTC
CDR3aa: CASSPKGDRRGETQYF
v_gene: TRBV3-1
abundance: few
j_gene: TRBJ2-5
d_gene: TRBD1

CDR3nt: TGCAGTGCTACCGGACAGGGAGGTTTTGGAGCTTTCTTT
CDR3aa: CSATGQGGFGAFF
v_gene: TRBV20-1
abundance: once
j_gene: TRBJ1-1
d_gene: TRBD1

CDR3nt: TGTGCCAGCAGTGAATCAGGGGGGAATCGCAATGAGCAGTTCTTC
CDR3aa: CASSESGGNRNEQFF
v_gene: TRBV6-1
abundance: medium-sized
j_gene: TRBJ2-1
d_gene: -

CDR3nt: TGTGCCAGCAGCTTATTGGGCAGGTCGCCCCAAGAGACCCAGTACTTC
CDR3aa: CASSLLGRSPQETQYF
v_gene: TRBV7-3
abundance: -
j_gene: TRBJ2-5
d_gene: -

CDR3nt: TGTGCCAGCGGACCGGGACTAGGGGTCAATGAGCAGTTCTTC
CDR3aa: CASGPGLGVNEQFF
v_gene: TRBV5-5
abundance: few
j_gene: TRBJ2-1
d_gene: TRBD2

CDR3nt: TGCAGCGTTTTCACCGGGGAGCTGTTTTTT
CDR3aa: CSVFTGELFF
v_gene: TRBV29-1
abundance: -
j_gene: TRBJ2-2
d_gene: -

CDR3nt: TGTGCCAGCAGCTCCAAGTACCGGGCGGCTACGAACACCGGGGAGCTGTTTTTT
CDR3aa: CASSSKYRAATNTGELFF
v_gene: TRBV7-2
abundance: -
j_gene: TRBJ2-2
d_gene: -

CDR3nt: TGTGCCAGCAGTCCCAGGCGGGACTACGAGCAGTACTTC
CDR3aa: CASSPRRDYEQYF
v_gene: TRBV12-3/TRBV12-4
abundance: many
j_gene: TRBJ2-7
d_gene: -

CDR3nt: TGTGCCAGCAGCCAAGATAGCCTCGGGGGGGACTACGAGCAGTACTTC
CDR3aa: CASSQDSLGGDYEQYF
v_gene: TRBV4-2
abundance: many
j_gene: TRBJ2-7
d_gene: TRBD2

CDR3nt: TGTGCCAGCAGCAGGGGAGGGACGCCTGAAGCTTTCTTT
CDR3aa: CASSRGGTPEAFF
v_gene: TRBV7-9
abundance: -
j_gene: TRBJ1-1
d_gene: -

CDR3nt: TGTGCCAGCAGTCAGACATCTAGATCCCACGAGCAGTACTTC
CDR3aa: CASSQTSRSHEQYF
v_gene: TRBV28
abundance: many
j_gene: TRBJ2-7
d_gene: -

CDR3nt: TGTGCCAGCAGCTTGAGGGGGGGCACAGATACGCAGTATTTT
CDR3aa: CASSLRGGTDTQYF
v_gene: TRBV7-8
abundance: many
j_gene: TRBJ2-3
d_gene: -

CDR3nt: TGTGCCAGTAGTATCCTGGACTGGTCAGGAGGTAACACCATATATTTT
CDR3aa: CASSILDWSGGNTIYF
v_gene: TRBV19
abundance: -
j_gene: TRBJ1-3
d_gene: -

CDR3nt: TGTGCCAGCAGCCTGACTAGCGGGGGGGCCTACAATGAGCAGTTCTTC
CDR3aa: CASSLTSGGAYNEQFF
v_gene: TRBV14
abundance: few
j_gene: TRBJ2-1
d_gene: TRBD2

CDR3nt: TGCAGTGCTAGAGGGGGCGGGACAGGGCCCACCATATATTTT
CDR3aa: CSARGGGTGPTIYF
v_gene: TRBV20-1
abundance: -
j_gene: TRBJ1-3
d_gene: TRBD1

CDR3nt: TGTGCCAGCAGCCGGGGACAGCACCACGGCTACACCTTC
CDR3aa: CASSRGQHHGYTF
v_gene: TRBV7-9
abundance: -
j_gene: TRBJ1-2
d_gene: TRBD1

CDR3nt: TGTGCCACCAGTGATTGGCCGGTCCCCACTGAAGCTTTCTTT
CDR3aa: CATSDWPVPTEAFF
v_gene: TRBV24-1
abundance: few
j_gene: TRBJ1-1
d_gene: -

CDR3nt: TGCAGTGCTAGAGTAGGCGGGAGGGCCAGGAGCACCGAGCAGTACTTC
CDR3aa: CSARVGGRARSTEQYF
v_gene: TRBV20-1
abundance: many
j_gene: TRBJ2-7
d_gene: TRBD2

CDR3nt: TGCAGTGCTAGAGATGGGCGGACCTTGAACACTGAAGCTTTCTTT
CDR3aa: CSARDGRTLNTEAFF
v_gene: TRBV20-1
abundance: many
j_gene: TRBJ1-1
d_gene: -

CDR3nt: TGTGCCAGCAGCTTAAGGACTAGCGGGAGGGGAGGTACGCAGTATTTT
CDR3aa: CASSLRTSGRGGTQYF
v_gene: TRBV7-2
abundance: many
j_gene: TRBJ2-3
d_gene: TRBD2

CDR3nt: TGTGCCAGCAGTCCTCAGGGGGGGACGAATCAGCCCCAGCATTTT
CDR3aa: CASSPQGGTNQPQHF
v_gene: TRBV7-2
abundance: many
j_gene: TRBJ1-5
d_gene: TRBD1

CDR3nt: TGCAGTGCTACCAAACCCGGGACAGGGAGGAGGCTCACTGAAGCTTTCTTT
CDR3aa: CSATKPGTGRRLTEAFF
v_gene: TRBV20-1
abundance: medium-sized
j_gene: TRBJ1-1
d_gene: TRBD1

CDR3nt: TGTGCCAGCACCCTACAGAGCACAGATACGCAGTATTTT
CDR3aa: CASTLQSTDTQYF
v_gene: TRBV3-1
abundance: medium-sized
j_gene: TRBJ2-3
d_gene: -

CDR3nt: TGTGCCCCTGCCAAGGGACCTGGGACAGATACGCAGTATTTT
CDR3aa: CAPAKGPGTDTQYF
v_gene: TRBV11-3
abundance: few
j_gene: TRBJ2-3
d_gene: -

CDR3nt: TGCAGTGCTAGGGCTAGCGGGGTCCCCTACGAGCAGTACTTC
CDR3aa: CSARASGVPYEQYF
v_gene: TRBV20-1
abundance: -
j_gene: TRBJ2-7
d_gene: TRBD2

CDR3nt: TGCAGTGCTAGAGGATCGTCAGGCGGGCAGAATGAGCAGTTCTTC
CDR3aa: CSARGSSGGQNEQFF
v_gene: TRBV20-1
abundance: few
j_gene: TRBJ2-1
d_gene: -

CDR3nt: TGCGCCAGCAGCCGCCAGCGGGAGGGGAACGAGCAGTACTTC
CDR3aa: CASSRQREGNEQYF
v_gene: TRBV4-1
abundance: few
j_gene: TRBJ2-7
d_gene: TRBD2

CDR3nt: TGTGCCAGCAGCTTGAGCCCCCGCACAGATACGCAGTATTTT
CDR3aa: CASSLSPRTDTQYF
v_gene: TRBV7-2
abundance: -
j_gene: TRBJ2-3
d_gene: -

CDR3nt: TGTGCCACCAGCAGAAGTCATGAAAAACTGTTTTTT
CDR3aa: CATSRSHEKLFF
v_gene: TRBV15
abundance: few
j_gene: TRBJ1-4
d_gene: -

CDR3nt: TGCGCCAGCAGCTTAACAGGGGATACAAACATTCAGTACTTC
CDR3aa: CASSLTGDTNIQYF
v_gene: TRBV5-1
abundance: few
j_gene: TRBJ2-4
d_gene: TRBD1

CDR3nt: TGTGCCAGCAACCCCCGTCGAGGGGAGACCCAGTACTTC
CDR3aa: CASNPRRGETQYF
v_gene: TRBV7-2
abundance: few
j_gene: TRBJ2-5
d_gene: -

CDR3nt: TGTGCCAGCAGTGACAGGAATCAGCCCCAGCATTTT
CDR3aa: CASSDRNQPQHF
v_gene: TRBV12-3/TRBV12-4
abundance: many
j_gene: TRBJ1-5
d_gene: -

CDR3nt: TGTGCCAGCAGCTTAGAGACGGCTTACGAGCAGTACTTC
CDR3aa: CASSLETAYEQYF
v_gene: TRBV7-6
abundance: many
j_gene: TRBJ2-7
d_gene: -

CDR3nt: TGTGCCAGCAGCTCCCGAATTGACTCTGGAAACACCATATATTTT
CDR3aa: CASSSRIDSGNTIYF
v_gene: TRBV7-8
abundance: -
j_gene: TRBJ1-3
d_gene: -

CDR3nt: TGTGCCAGCAGCCAAACCGACCGTTGGTATGGCTACACCTTC
CDR3aa: CASSQTDRWYGYTF
v_gene: TRBV3-1
abundance: -
j_gene: TRBJ1-2
d_gene: -

CDR3nt: TGCGCCAGCGGTTACGAGCAGTACTTC
CDR3aa: CASGYEQYF
v_gene: TRBV4-1
abundance: many
j_gene: TRBJ2-7
d_gene: -

CDR3nt: TGCAGTGCTAGTCCCCGTGGGGGAAGCTCCTACAATGAGCAGTTCTTC
CDR3aa: CSASPRGGSSYNEQFF
v_gene: TRBV20-1
abundance: few
j_gene: TRBJ2-1
d_gene: -